The 13 T cell receptor beta chains below all came from one sample that was sequenced in a study of blood T cell repertoires in COVID-19. The data were produced by immunoSEQ multiplex PCR, yet TCRdb's version contains in-frame clones alone and is incomplete. This sample has 60,000 to 85,000 clones, with 85% to 90% found just once. Sequenced material: peripheral blood. The receptors derive from a man in his fifties or sixties with active COVID-19.

This clone occurred once. The chain uses TRBV7-2 and TRBJ1-5; a possible D gene is TRBD1 (5 bases). The CDR3 totals 15 residues. Trimming left V 5 bases short and J 7 bases short, with 18 bases between. Germline V gives CDR1 SGHTA, CDR2 FQGNSA. DNA of the CDR3: TGTGCCAGCAGCGGATCCGCGGGGCGTGGACAGCCCCAGCATTTT. This sequence encodes CASSGSAGRGQPQHF.

This rearrangement joins TRBV24-1 to TRBJ2-5; D perhaps matches TRBD2 (6 bases). The CDR3 length is 16 residues. V dropped 4 bases and J dropped 2 bases, with 16 bases sitting between them. Germline lookup yields CDR1 KGHDR and CDR2 SFDVKD. The CDR3 bases are TGTGCCACCAGTGACAGGAGTAGCGGCCCTCAAGAGACCCAGTACTTC. Its protein is CATSDRSSGPQETQYF.

The chain carries TRBV2 and TRBJ1-2, with a tentative D call TRBD1 (5 bases). Germline CDR1 is SNHLY and CDR2 is FYNNEI. This CDR3 contains 13 residues. The V end was cut by 6 bases, the J end by 3 bases, with 11 bases between. The CDR3 DNA reads as TGTGCCAGCAGCCCGGGACTGGACTATGGCTACACCTTC. Amino acids: CASSPGLDYGYTF.

The genes are TRBV6-5 and TRBJ2-5; a weak D match, TRBD1 (6 bases). The germline V gene has CDR1 MNHEY and CDR2 SVGAGI. This CDR3 comprises 16 residues. Trimming took 0 bases from V and 2 from J, leaving 13 bases between them. The chain's CDR3 is CASSYSLAGAQETQYF. The CDR3 DNA reads as TGTGCCAGCAGTTACTCATTGGCAGGGGCTCAAGAGACCCAGTACTTC.

The gene calls are TRBV24-1 and TRBJ2-6; possibly TRBD2 for D (6 bases). This CDR3 spans 17 amino acids. CDR1 is KGHDR and CDR2 is SFDVKD in the germline V gene. The ends were cut back, 0 bases at V and 0 bases at J, with 8 bases in the middle. This CDR3 is CATSDLPGVSGANVLTF. CDR3 bases: TGTGCCACCAGTGATTTGCCGGGGGTCTCTGGGGCCAACGTCCTGACTTTC.

The chain has TRBV5-1 and TRBJ2-7, with D unclear. The CDR3 is 15 residues long. CDR1 and CDR2 from the germline V gene are SGHRS and YFSETQ. The V gene lost 0 bases and the J gene lost 6 bases, with 16 bases spanning the gap. CDR3 nucleotide sequence: TGCGCCAGCAGCTTGGGAACCGCAGGTCTCCCCGAGCAGTACTTC. It translates to CASSLGTAGLPEQYF.

DNA for the CDR3: TGTGCCAGCAGCTTAGGGTACAGGGTTGGACAAGAGACCCAGTACTTC. Its protein is CASSLGYRVGQETQYF. This chain links TRBV7-6 with TRBJ2-5; D is perhaps TRBD1 (6 bases). Germline V gene lookup returns CDR1 SGHVS and CDR2 FNYEAQ. CDR3 length: 16 residues. V was pared by 1 base and J by 2 bases, with 14 bases between.

The CDR3 DNA reads TGTGCCACCTCCAGACAGGGGGCAAAGTTCACAGATACGCAGTATTTT. It specifies CATSRQGAKFTDTQYF. This chain links TRBV15 with TRBJ2-3; 10 bases map to TRBD1. Germline V gene data show CDR1 as LNHNV and CDR2 as YYDKDF (reference sequence). Trimming took 8 bases from V and 2 from J; bases not matched to a gene: 10. This CDR3 spans 16 amino acids. Full variable domain (outside the CDR3, taken from reference TRBV15 and TRBJ2-3): DAMVIQNPRYQVTQFGKPVTLSCSQTLNHNVMYWYQQKSSQAPKLLFHYYDKDFNNEADTPDNFQSRRPNTSFCFLDIRSPGLGDTAMYLCATSRQGAKFTDTQYFGPGTRLTVL.

The chain has TRBV11-2 and TRBJ2-7; the match to TRBD1 covers 7 bases. The trim removed 5 bases at V and 0 bases at J, leaving 10 bases unmatched. The CDR3 runs to 16 residues. From germline, CDR1 is SGHAT and CDR2 FQNNGV. This CDR3 is CASSTSTGSSSYEQYF. CDR3 bases: TGTGCCAGCAGCACCTCGACAGGGTCGAGCTCCTACGAGCAGTACTTC. Together with reference TRBV11-2 and TRBJ2-7, the CDR3 gives the full variable domain: EAGVAQSPRYKIIEKRQSVAFWCNPISGHATLYWYQQILGQGPKLLIQFQNNGVVDDSQLPKDRFSAERLKGVDSTLKIQPAKLEDSAVYLCASSTSTGSSSYEQYFGPGTRLTVT.

The gene calls are TRBV5-5 and TRBJ1-5, with 7 nucleotides matching TRBD1. After removal of 4 bases from V and 3 bases from J, the junction contained 4 bases not matched to a gene. The length of the CDR3 is 14 residues. From germline, CDR1 is SGHKS and CDR2 YYEKEE (reference sequence). CDR3 DNA: TGTGCCAGCAGCGCGACAGGGAACAATCAGCCCCAGCATTTT. This gives the protein CASSATGNNQPQHF. The full variable domain, with the rest looked up from reference TRBV5-5 and TRBJ1-5, is DAGVTQSPTHLIKTRGQQVTLRCSPISGHKSVSWYQQVLGQGPQFIFQYYEKEERGRGNFPDRFSARQFPNYSSELNVNALLLGDSALYLCASSATGNNQPQHFGDGTRLSIL.

In its sample, this clone was seen a few times. The rearrangement uses TRBV13 and TRBJ1-6, with 10 bases fitting TRBD1. The germline V gene encodes CDR1 PRHDT and CDR2 FYEKMQ (reference sequence). V gave up 5 bases and J gave up 10 bases; unmatched junction bases: 11. This CDR3 has 16 amino acids. The CDR3 coding sequence is TGTGCCAGCAGCACGCCAACCGGGACAGGGGAGTCACCCCTCCACTTT. As protein: CASSTPTGTGESPLHF.

V usage is TRBV6-2 or TRBV6-3 and J usage is TRBJ2-1, with TRBD2 identical over 10 bases. This CDR3 has 17 amino acids. Germline lookup yields CDR1 MNHEY and CDR2 SVGEGT. Unmatched junction bases numbered 7, after V lost 4 bases and J lost 1 base. CDR3 sequence: CASSSTSGDRSYNEQFF. CDR3 nucleotide sequence: TGTGCCAGCAGTTCCACTAGCGGGGATCGGTCCTACAATGAGCAGTTCTTC.

This clone was counted a few times. V is TRBV28 and J is TRBJ1-4, with TRBD1 identical over 8 bases. The V and J ends lost 6 bases and 2 bases, in that order; junction bases with no gene match: 5. The germline CDR1 and CDR2 sequences are MDHEN and SYDVKM. The CDR3 has 15 amino acids. The chain's CDR3 is CASRSDRATNEKLFF. The CDR3 region has the DNA TGTGCCAGCAGATCGGACAGGGCTACTAATGAAAAACTGTTTTTT.